This TCR beta chain was identified during a study of radiotherapy plus CTLA-4 blockade in lung cancer. Turning to the study itself: The study recorded objective responses in roughly a sixth of patients and disease control in 31%. Study conclusions and caveats: In blood, after radiotherapy plus ipilimumab, tumor-derived TCR clones expanded. Interferon-beta, together with early blood T cell clone dynamics, reportedly best predicted response.

Participants had chemo-refractory metastatic non-small-cell lung cancer and were treated with focal radiation plus ipilimumab CTLA-4 blockade. As for this clone: Antigen: not known.

The protocol was immunoSEQ multiplex PCR, while the TCRdb copy is restricted to in-frame clones and leaves out a portion. The sample has about 51,000 clones, roughly 77% seen once. This material consisted of peripheral blood, taken from a patient treated with radiotherapy plus ipilimumab. The receptor was isolated from a human donor with non-small cell lung cancer whose response to radiotherapy plus ipilimumab could not be evaluated.

In DNA form, the CDR3 reads TGTGCCATCGACCGGGACAGCGGCTATGGCTACACCTTC. Translated, it gives CAIDRDSGYGYTF. V and J are TRBV19 and TRBJ1-2, with 7 bases lining up with TRBD1. CDR1 and CDR2 (germline): LNHDA, SQIVND (reference sequence). This CDR3 spans 13 amino acids. V dropped 10 bases and J dropped 4; count of bases not matched to a gene: 9. Drawing the rest from reference TRBV19 and TRBJ1-2, the complete variable domain is DGGITQSPKYLFRKEGQNVTLSCEQNLNHDAMYWYRQDPGQGLRLIYYSQIVNDFQKGDIAEGYSVSREKKESFPLTVTSAQKNPTAFYLCAIDRDSGYGYTFGSGTRLTVV.